The rows below give T cell receptor beta chains drawn from one sample of a study of shared clonotypes between healthy human individuals. Sequencing used immunoSEQ multiplex PCR; TCRdb keeps in-frame clones, though not all of them. Of around 2.1 million clones listed, approximately 96% are singletons. Sequenced sample: naive CD4+ T cells sorted from blood. All receptors derive from a man younger than 35 in good health. CDR3s include the opening cysteine and the closing phenylalanine or tryptophan. The D gene is left open where the match is weak. Part of the rows lack a size; the others show once, few, many or a class for expanded clones.

.	TRBJ2-3	TRBV9	once	13	TGTGCCAGCAGCGTAAGGTTTACAGATACGCAGTATTTT	CASSVRFTDTQYF
TRBD1	TRBJ2-7	TRBV6-1	.	13	TGTGCCAGCCATGACAGGGGAGAGTACGAGCAGTACTTC	CASHDRGEYEQYF
.	TRBJ1-3	TRBV4-2	.	15	TGTGCCAGCAGCCAAGATCTGGCAGCTGGAAACACCATATATTTT	CASSQDLAAGNTIYF
TRBD1	TRBJ2-2	TRBV5-4	.	13	TGTGCCAGCAGCGTGACAGGGGGCCCGGAGCTGTTTTTT	CASSVTGGPELFF
.	TRBJ1-6	TRBV4-1	once	14	TGCGCCAGCAGCCAAGATTTTCATAATTCACCCCTCCACTTT	CASSQDFHNSPLHF
TRBD1	TRBJ2-3	TRBV10-1	.	16	TGCGCCAGCAGTGGATCGCGACAGGGGGCCACAGATACGCAGTATTTT	CASSGSRQGATDTQYF
TRBD1	TRBJ1-1	TRBV23-1	.	11	TGCGCCAGCAGCGGGACAGGGACAGCTTTCTTT	CASSGTGTAFF
TRBD1	TRBJ1-6	TRBV10-3	.	19	TGTGCCATCAGTGAGTCCGGGACAGGGGGCAGCTCCTATAATTCACCCCTCCACTTT	CAISESGTGGSSYNSPLHF
.	TRBJ1-1	TRBV5-4	.	14	TGTGCCAGCAGCTTGGGCTCGGGTAACACTGAAGCTTTCTTT	CASSLGSGNTEAFF
TRBD1	TRBJ1-1	TRBV19	.	14	TGTGCCAGTATCCGACAGGGGGTAGGGACTGAAGCTTTCTTT	CASIRQGVGTEAFF
.	TRBJ1-2	TRBV6-5	once	15	TGTGCCACCACGAGGATCGGGAACTTAGGCGATGGCTACACCTTC	CATTRIGNLGDGYTF
.	TRBJ1-1	TRBV21-1	.	14	TGTGCCAGCAGCAAAAATGAGGGACAGGGTGAAGCTTTCTTT	CASSKNEGQGEAFF
.	TRBJ1-5	TRBV19	.	14	TGTTCCTCTAAGGCTAGGGGAAAATTTCAGCCCCAGCATTTT	CSSKARGKFQPQHF
.	TRBJ1-1	TRBV18	.	15	TGTGCCAGCTCATTGTCAGGGGTTGAGAGCACTGAAGCTTTCTTT	CASSLSGVESTEAFF
.	TRBJ1-2	TRBV29-1	.	11	TGCAGCGTTGGACAAATCGAAGGCTACACCTTC	CSVGQIEGYTF
.	TRBJ1-2	TRBV7-8	.	14	TGTGCCAGCGCGCAGAGGGGAACTAACTATGGCTACACCTTC	CASAQRGTNYGYTF
.	TRBJ1-1	TRBV2	few	14	TGTGCCAGCAGTGTCAGGGTGTTGAACACTGAAGCTTTCTTT	CASSVRVLNTEAFF
TRBD1	TRBJ1-1	TRBV10-3	.	14	TGTGCCATCACTTCCGACAGGGGTAACACTGAAGCTTTCTTT	CAITSDRGNTEAFF
TRBD2	TRBJ2-3	TRBV5-1	.	17	TGCGCCAGCAGCCCGGGGACTAGCGGGAGGGGGACCAGTACGCAGTATTTT	CASSPGTSGRGTSTQYF
TRBD2	TRBJ2-1	TRBV27	.	18	TGTGCCAGCAGTGTACCAAGGACTAGCGGGAAGGCGCGCAATGAGCAGTTCTTC	CASSVPRTSGKARNEQFF
TRBD1	TRBJ1-2	TRBV10-3	.	16	TGTGCCATCAGTGATCGGACAGGGCCAGATAACTATGGCTACACCTTC	CAISDRTGPDNYGYTF
.	TRBJ2-7	TRBV6-1	.	13	TGTGCCAGCACTAAGGTTGCCCCCTACGAGCAGTACTTC	CASTKVAPYEQYF
TRBD2	TRBJ2-1	TRBV25-1	once	13	TGTGCCACCCAAGCTAGCGGGAGCAATGAGCAGTTCTTC	CATQASGSNEQFF
.	TRBJ1-3	TRBV20-1	.	11	TGCAGTGCTAGTCTCGGGGTAGCCATATATTTT	CSASLGVAIYF
TRBD2	TRBJ2-5	TRBV11-2	.	15	TGTGCCAGCAGCCCTTGGACTAGATCCCAGGAGACCCAGTACTTC	CASSPWTRSQETQYF
.	TRBJ2-5	TRBV5-1	once	13	TGCGCCAGCAGCCGAGCGGTCCAAGAGACCCAGTACTTC	CASSRAVQETQYF
.	TRBJ1-6	TRBV25-1	.	15	TGTGCCAGCAGTGAATATAGGGGGGATAATTCACCCCTCCACTTT	CASSEYRGDNSPLHF
TRBD1	TRBJ1-2	TRBV9	.	16	TGTGCCAGCAGCACAAATACCGGGACAGGGTCCTATGGCTACACCTTC	CASSTNTGTGSYGYTF
.	TRBJ2-7	TRBV2	.	15	TGTGCCAGCAGTGAACACGGGACGGGCCCCTACGAGCAGTACTTC	CASSEHGTGPYEQYF
.	TRBJ1-5	TRBV4-1	.	17	TGCGCCAGCAGCCAAGTCGGCGGGGGCGCGGGCAATCAGCCCCAGCATTTT	CASSQVGGGAGNQPQHF
.	TRBJ1-5	TRBV28	.	18	TGTGCCAGCAGTTTGATGGTTGGAAAGGGGAATGGGAATCAGCCCCAGCATTTT	CASSLMVGKGNGNQPQHF
.	TRBJ1-1	TRBV7-6	.	14	TGTGCCAGCAGCACCGGACCAGGGATATCTGAAGCTTTCTTT	CASSTGPGISEAFF
.	TRBJ2-3	TRBV9	.	15	TGTGCCAGCAGTGTTAGACAGACCAACACAGATACGCAGTATTTT	CASSVRQTNTDTQYF
TRBD2	TRBJ2-1	TRBV5-6	.	18	TGTGCCAGCAGCCCCGGACTAGCGGGAGGGTTCTCCTACAATGAGCAGTTCTTC	CASSPGLAGGFSYNEQFF
TRBD1	TRBJ1-4	TRBV5-1	.	14	TGCGCCAGCAGCCCCGGGACAGGACGCGAAAAACTGTTTTTT	CASSPGTGREKLFF
.	TRBJ2-1	TRBV7-9	.	18	TGTGCCAGCAGCTTAGTCGCGGGGATTATTAGCTCCTACAATGAGCAGTTCTTC	CASSLVAGIISSYNEQFF
.	TRBJ2-1	TRBV27	.	14	TGTGCCAGCAGCTACGGGCCGGGATACAATGAGCAGTTCTTC	CASSYGPGYNEQFF
TRBD1	TRBJ1-2	TRBV7-9	once	15	TGTGCCAGCAGCTTGGGGGACAGGTCTTCGGGTGGCTACACCTTC	CASSLGDRSSGGYTF
.	TRBJ1-2	TRBV5-4	.	13	TGTGCCAGCAGCTTCCCTGGGGGCTATGGCTACACCTTC	CASSFPGGYGYTF
.	TRBJ1-1	TRBV7-9	.	16	TGTGCCAGCAGCTTATGGGTGCGGGGGTCGAACACTGAAGCTTTCTTT	CASSLWVRGSNTEAFF
TRBD2	TRBJ2-5	TRBV10-3	.	16	TGTGCCATCAGTGAGGGGTTAGCGGGAGGGCAAGAGACCCAGTACTTC	CAISEGLAGGQETQYF
.	TRBJ2-7	TRBV11-2	.	13	TGTGCCAGCAGCGGGACGACAGCCTACGAGCAGTACTTC	CASSGTTAYEQYF
.	TRBJ1-1	TRBV28	.	15	TGTGCCAGCAGTGCCCCCCTGGGGCGCGGGACTGAAGCTTTCTTT	CASSAPLGRGTEAFF
TRBD2	TRBJ2-1	TRBV11-2	.	16	TGTGCCAGCAGCTTAGTGGCTAGCGGTCTGTACAATGAGCAGTTCTTC	CASSLVASGLYNEQFF
TRBD1	TRBJ1-4	TRBV5-4	.	13	TGTGCCAGCAGTGAGACAGGGTCTGAAAAACTGTTTTTT	CASSETGSEKLFF
TRBD1	TRBJ1-1	TRBV2	.	15	TGTGCCAGCCGGAAGGGACAGGGGGCGCAAACTGAAGCTTTCTTT	CASRKGQGAQTEAFF
.	TRBJ1-6	TRBV18	.	12	TGTGCCAGCTCACCCAAGGATTCACCCCTCCACTTT	CASSPKDSPLHF
.	TRBJ1-5	TRBV19	.	18	TGTGCCAGTAGTCCTTCAAGGAGAGGGGAGAGGGGTAATCAGCCCCAGCATTTT	CASSPSRRGERGNQPQHF
.	TRBJ1-4	TRBV19	.	13	TGTGCCAGTACCACAGGCCCTAATGAAAAACTGTTTTTT	CASTTGPNEKLFF
.	TRBJ2-5	TRBV28	.	15	TGTGCCAGCAGCTTTTCCGGGACCGCCCAAGGGGCCCAGTACTTC	CASSFSGTAQGAQYF
TRBD2	TRBJ2-3	TRBV11-2	.	16	TGTGCCAGCAGCTTAGGGACTAGCGTATACACAGATACGCAGTATTTT	CASSLGTSVYTDTQYF
TRBD1	TRBJ1-2	TRBV6-1	.	17	TGTGCCAGCAGTGAACTGGGAAACAGGGGCCTGGTGGGGGGCTACACCTTC	CASSELGNRGLVGGYTF
.	TRBJ1-1	TRBV5-8	.	13	TGTGCCAGCAGCTTGGTCGTGAACACTGAAGCTTTCTTT	CASSLVVNTEAFF
.	TRBJ1-1	TRBV6-6	.	15	TGTGCCAGCAGTCCCACAGGAATGAGGAACACTGAAGCTTTCTTT	CASSPTGMRNTEAFF
.	TRBJ2-7	TRBV6-5	.	12	TGTGCCAGCAGCTCGACAGCCTACGAGCAGTACTTC	CASSSTAYEQYF
.	TRBJ2-2	TRBV7-9	.	15	TGTGCCAGCAGCTTAGGGCACTCGAACACCGGGGAGCTGTTTTTT	CASSLGHSNTGELFF
.	TRBJ2-2	TRBV10-3	.	15	TGTGCCATCAGTGAGTCAAAGGGTTACACCGGGGAGCTGTTTTTT	CAISESKGYTGELFF
.	TRBJ2-1	TRBV18	.	15	TGTGCCAGCTCACCTCCGGCGGGACCGAGCAATGAGCAGTTCTTC	CASSPPAGPSNEQFF
TRBD1	TRBJ1-2	TRBV19	.	15	TGTGCCAGTAGTATAGGGGCAGGGGGCGCCTATGGCTACACCTTC	CASSIGAGGAYGYTF
TRBD1	TRBJ1-4	TRBV9	.	15	TGTGCCAGCAGCTCGCAGGGGGCGACTAATGAAAAACTGTTTTTT	CASSSQGATNEKLFF